This T cell receptor beta chain was recorded in a study of blood T cells in healthy people across ages (dated by TCRdb to between 2015 and 2017). Describing the broader study: In model experiments, roughly one uniquely barcoded TCR beta cDNA molecule per two T cells was captured by template switching. Donors were grouped into four age groups: young (average approximately 16 years), middle-aged (about 40), aged (around 60) and long-lived (82). To track age-related changes in TCR beta repertoire diversity, the study relied on deep sequencing normalized with unique cDNA molecular identifiers. Using the same blood draw, the study looked at two additional independent replicas of 1 million unique cDNA reads for two donors, one aged 18 to 30 and the other aged 80 or older. The full study reports these points: There was a strong correlation between observed TCR beta diversity and the percentage of naive T cells measured by flow cytometry. Compared with the aged group, the long-lived group had more naive CD4+ T cells, fewer expanded clones and increased TCR diversity, a pattern suggesting age selection. Total diversity estimates from one million sequenced T cells were considered lower bounds and underestimates. As age increased, observed TCR beta diversity per million T cells dropped in a roughly linear way, and a significant reduction was already evident by age 40. Because the CMV infection status of the donors was unknown, age-related changes in expanded clonotypes may potentially have been confounded. Since profiling was done on bulk unsorted PBMCs, naive and antigen-experienced compartments could not be conclusively compared.

This clonotype was counted a few times. The antigen it recognizes is unknown. No base qualities exist here, and no much larger clone lies one base off it. Trimming takes 7 bases from V and 6 bases from J, and the germline ends sit 22 bases apart. The CDR3 measures 15 amino acids from cysteine to phenylalanine. Just the 45-base CDR3 DNA is kept, in frame starting at base 1. In the germline V gene, CDR1 corresponds to SGHAT and CDR2 to FQNNGV. Library creation used 5' RACE. Data came from an Illumina HiSeq 2500. A second PCR of about 6 to 11 cycles was run with a J-beta primer mix and a sample-barcoded 5' primer. Each TCR beta cDNA molecule received a unique molecular identifier from a template-switch 5' adaptor carrying 12 random nucleotides. At least 2.5 million CDR3-containing paired-end reads were obtained from each sample. The Mint cDNA synthesis kit, primed by a TRBC-specific oligonucleotide, was used to synthesize first-strand cDNA from all RNA. Following uracil-DNA glycosylase treatment, a first 18-cycle PCR with universal primers M1SS and BC2_uni_R was performed on all cDNA. The authors processed their data as follows. For normalization, 1 million high-quality reads were randomly selected from each sample, with every read carrying a distinct molecular identifier. Instead of being binned into consensus sequences, reads with shared molecular identifiers were discarded. MiTCR, with a Q25 quality threshold and the strictest error-elimination algorithm, was used for CDR3 identification, clonotype clustering and error correction. Lower-bound total TCR beta diversity was estimated with a nonparametric unseen species model using Euler transformation. The public reads were run again by TCRdb, first through fastp at Q25 and then through MiXCR, and only productive beta chains were kept. Rows are combined by CDR3 protein, so each entry shows the most common genes and DNA. Clone size and V and J calls follow TCRdb, not the original study. For this sample there are around 700,000 distinct CDR3 sequences; roughly 25% appear just once. Together, the top ten hold 9% to 9.5% of the sample.

Donors were about 36 systemically healthy Caucasian individuals from Russia aged roughly 6 to 95 years. Each donor gave approximately 9.3 milliliters of peripheral blood, collected into EDTA-treated Vacutainer tubes. Ficoll-Paque density-gradient centrifugation was used to isolate PBMCs, with at least 6 million per sample. Trizol reagent was used to extract total RNA from PBMCs, with at least 5 micrograms per sample. Naive CD45RAhigh/CD27high T cell percentages were measured by flow cytometry on a PBMC aliquot from every donor. These sequences were also reported in another study, on T cells of mothers and their children. The second study's paper adds: Nine systemically healthy Caucasian individuals served as donors, namely three mothers together with their six children. cDNA synthesis consumed the entire amount of extracted RNA, loaded at approximately 1.6 ug RNA in each 15 ul reaction. Sample barcodes and 2-4 random nucleotides were added via the M1S primer in the second PCR. More than 8 million TCR beta CDR3 reads were obtained from each mother, and about 3 million reads were obtained from each child. TCR recombination output is similarly shaped by thymic selection in related and unrelated pairs, with a minor effect exerted by inherited differences. Normalized repertoire overlap in related mother-child pairs was always slightly higher than in unrelated mother-child pairs, but the difference was never significant. No persistent microchimeric T cell clones were found, with a detection sensitivity of approximately 100 clones per million clonotypes. In the study, deep NGS was used to compare the TCR beta repertoires of mothers and children, and features distinguishing related mother-child pairs from unrelated individuals were sought. Mothers averaged roughly 40 +/- 4 years of age and children averaged about 10 +/- 4 years. After adapter ligation with NEBNext reagents, the libraries were sequenced on Illumina HiSeq 2000 with 100+100 nt paired-end reads. Mother and child libraries were prepared a month apart and sequenced in separate runs to prevent cross-contamination. Between roughly 450,000 and 2,000,000 distinct TCR beta clonotypes were identified per donor. Naive TCR beta clonotypes were estimated from low-frequency clonotypes matched to each donor's FACS-determined naive share, without sorting.

Sample: blood. The chain couples TRBV11-2 to TRBJ2-7; the D gene is perhaps TRBD1 or TRBD2, each of them matching over 6 bases. The receptor comes from a boy aged 10-17 years in good health. The CDR3 protein sequence reads: CASTQLGGAGGEQYF. Read as DNA, the sequence is TGTGCCAGCACCCAACTCGGGGGCGCAGGTGGCGAGCAGTACTTC.